The 10 T cell receptor beta chains presented below share a single source sample, sequenced in a study of response to subunit inactivated influenza vaccine. From the RT-PCR reads, TCRdb called clonotypes with MiXCR, one entry per CDR3 protein. There are 650,000 to 850,000 distinct CDR3 sequences in the sample; approximately 15% occur only once, and 6% to 7% lies in the top ten. The source was PBMCs from blood, collected about 14 days before vaccination. These TCRs come from a man aged 45-65 years who received an inactivated influenza vaccine.

This rearrangement joins TRBV4-2 to TRBJ2-6; D possibly corresponds to TRBD1 (6 bases). This CDR3 region has 17 residues. Germline loops: CDR1 LGHNA, CDR2 YNFKEQ. Deletions cut 0 bases from V and 2 bases from J, with 11 bases between. CDR3 sequence reads: CASSQDYAGAGANVLTF. The CDR3 DNA reads as TGTGCCAGCAGCCAAGATTATGCAGGGGCTGGGGCCAACGTCCTGACTTTC.

This clonotype has a count of ten or more. CDR3 protein: CASSSPGQGRETQYF. The CDR3 region has the DNA TGTGCCAGCAGCTCCCCCGGACAGGGGCGGGAGACCCAGTACTTC. The gene calls are TRBV7-9 and TRBJ2-5; 9 positions match TRBD1. The CDR3 contains 15 residues. The germline gives CDR1 SEHNR, CDR2 FQNEAQ (reference sequence). Trimming took 4 bases from V and 5 from J; bases not matched to a gene: 8.

This clonotype was seen a handful of times. The chain combines TRBV27 with TRBJ1-1; 8 nucleotides agree with TRBD1. This CDR3 contains 16 residues. Germline values: CDR1 MNHEY, CDR2 SMNVEV (reference sequence). The trim removed 5 bases at V and 6 bases at J, leaving 14 bases unmatched. DNA of the CDR3: TGTGCCAGCAGTCCCGCCGTGGGGCAGGGGGCGGCTGAAGCTTTCTTT. This gives the protein CASSPAVGQGAAEAFF.

This clonotype has more than one count but fewer than ten. This chain joins TRBV6-1 and TRBJ2-7; 7 bases agree with TRBD2. Losses at the gene ends were 6 bases for V and 5 bases for J; bases not matched to a gene: 7. This CDR3 has 13 amino acids. CDR1 MNHNS and CDR2 SASEGT come from the germline V gene. CDR3 in amino acids: CASRKVGRDEQYF. CDR3 DNA: TGTGCCAGCAGGAAGGTGGGGAGGGACGAGCAGTACTTC.

This clonotype occurred a few times. The CDR3 here is CATSRTPPGTGELFF. CDR3 nucleotides: TGTGCCACCAGCAGGACCCCGCCTGGGACCGGGGAGCTGTTTTTT. This sequence joins TRBV15 and TRBJ2-2; D uncertain. With 3 bases removed from V and 5 bases from J, the gap between germline ends came to 13 bases. This CDR3 region has 15 residues. Germline lookup yields CDR1 LNHNV and CDR2 YYDKDF (reference sequence). The full variable domain, in which reference TRBV15 and TRBJ2-2 provide the parts outside the CDR3, is DAMVIQNPRYQVTQFGKPVTLSCSQTLNHNVMYWYQQKSSQAPKLLFHYYDKDFNNEADTPDNFQSRRPNTSFCFLDIRSPGLGDTAMYLCATSRTPPGTGELFFGEGSRLTVL.

V gene TRBV6-2 or TRBV6-3 combines with J gene TRBJ1-1; D not resolved. This CDR3 is built from 15 residues. The ends were cut back, 0 bases at V and 0 bases at J, with 8 bases in the middle. CDR1 MNHEY and CDR2 SVGEGT come from the germline V gene. Here the CDR3 DNA reads TGTGCCAGCAGTTACTCGTCAAGGATGAACACTGAAGCTTTCTTT. Its protein is CASSYSSRMNTEAFF.

On this clonotype: It may be a read error: a sequence one base away is much more abundant. The chain recombines TRBV7-2 with TRBJ2-7, with a tentative D call TRBD2 (5 bases). Per germline, CDR1 SGHTA and CDR2 FQGNSA. The CDR3 runs to 15 residues. V gave up 3 bases and J gave up 3 bases, with 15 bases separating them. DNA for the CDR3: TGTACCAGCAGCTTCTATCAACTAGGAAGCTACGAGCAGTACTTC. It translates to CTSSFYQLGSYEQYF. The variable domain in full, completed from reference TRBV7-2 and TRBJ2-7, reads GAGVSQSPSNKVTEKGKDVELRCDPISGHTALYWYRQSLGQGLEFLIYFQGNSAPDKSGLPSDRFSAERTGGSVSTLTIQRTQQEDSAVYLCTSSFYQLGSYEQYFGPGTRLTVT.

A few counts support this clonotype. The rearrangement uses TRBV4-3 and TRBJ2-7; perhaps D is TRBD1 or TRBD2 (6 bases each). Germline CDR1 is LGHNA and CDR2 is YSLEER. Deletions cut 3 bases from V and 1 base from J, with 16 bases between. The CDR3 is 16 residues long. The CDR3 nucleotides read TGCGCCAGCAGCCACCTCATCCAGGGGACTTCCTACGAGCAGTACTTC. Translated: CASSHLIQGTSYEQYF.

The V call is TRBV4-3, the J call TRBJ2-3, with 11 bases aligning to TRBD2. The germline gives CDR1 LGHNA, CDR2 YSLEER. V gave up 4 bases and J gave up 5 bases; unmatched junction bases: 2. This CDR3 spans 14 amino acids. The DNA of the CDR3 is TGCGCCAGCAGCCCTAGCGGGAGGAAAGATACGCAGTATTTT. Its translation is CASSPSGRKDTQYF.

The sample holds many counts of this clonotype. The chain has TRBV12-3 or TRBV12-4 and TRBJ2-1, with D tentatively TRBD2 (5 bases). The CDR3 is made up of 14 amino acids. Trimming left V 5 bases short and J 9 bases short, with 17 bases between. CDR3 region: CASSPNRAEGEQFF. The DNA of the CDR3 is TGTGCCAGCAGTCCAAACAGAGCTGAGGGTGAGCAGTTCTTC.